This TCR beta chain was found in a study of cytomegalovirus exposure and HLA in healthy donors. General study results and limits: Reports indicated that the classifier achieved high specificity and sensitivity in diagnosing cytomegalovirus status. Researchers reportedly found TCR beta sequences accurately predicted most subjects' HLA-A and HLA-B alleles. The study assumed roughly uniform donor sequencing depth for presence/absence analyses.

PCR amplification relied on 60 Vbeta primers (plus 13 Jbeta primers). How the authors handled the data: Around 9.9 million shared chains were among the 60 million to 80 million unique TCR beta chains that a later analysis counted. Profiling relied on immunoSEQ multiplex PCR, and the TCRdb table lists in-frame clones only, not all of them. The DNA was the basis for D and trimming; V, J and clone size are from that table. In the table there are 110,000 to 150,000 clones, 60% to 75% of which are singletons. This clone was recorded only once. Its antigen is as yet unknown. This CDR3 has 14 amino acids. Trimming pared 5 bases from V and 3 bases from J, leaving 14 bases between. Germline loops: CDR1 SGHVS, CDR2 FQNEAQ.

The receptor comes from a man aged 25-45 years in good health and CMV-seronegative. The specimen sequenced was PBMCs. This sequence joins TRBV7-8 and TRBJ2-7; no definite D call. Written as DNA, the CDR3 is TGTGCCAGCAGCCCTTTAACAGACCTCTACGAGCAGTACTTC. The encoded protein is CASSPLTDLYEQYF.